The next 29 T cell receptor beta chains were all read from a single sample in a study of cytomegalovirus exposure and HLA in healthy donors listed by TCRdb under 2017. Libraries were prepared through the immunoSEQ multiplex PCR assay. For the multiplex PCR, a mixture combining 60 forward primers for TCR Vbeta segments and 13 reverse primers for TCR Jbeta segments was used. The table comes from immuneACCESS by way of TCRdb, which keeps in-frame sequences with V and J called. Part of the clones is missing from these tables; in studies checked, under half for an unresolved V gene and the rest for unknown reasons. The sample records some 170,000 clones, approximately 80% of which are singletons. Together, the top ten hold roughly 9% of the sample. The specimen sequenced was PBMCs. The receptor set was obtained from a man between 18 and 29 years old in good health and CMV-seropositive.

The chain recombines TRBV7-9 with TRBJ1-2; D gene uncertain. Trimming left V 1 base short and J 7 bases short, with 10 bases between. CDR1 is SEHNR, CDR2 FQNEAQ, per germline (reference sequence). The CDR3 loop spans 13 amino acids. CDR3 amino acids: CASSLVAGSGYTF. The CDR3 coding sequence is TGTGCCAGCAGCTTAGTAGCGGGGTCTGGCTACACCTTC.

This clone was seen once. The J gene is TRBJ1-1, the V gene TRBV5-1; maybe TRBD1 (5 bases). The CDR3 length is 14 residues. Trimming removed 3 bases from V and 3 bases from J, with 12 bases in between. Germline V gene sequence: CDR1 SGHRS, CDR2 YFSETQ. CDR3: CASSWRQQDTEAFF. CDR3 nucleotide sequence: TGCGCCAGCAGCTGGCGGCAACAGGACACTGAAGCTTTCTTT.

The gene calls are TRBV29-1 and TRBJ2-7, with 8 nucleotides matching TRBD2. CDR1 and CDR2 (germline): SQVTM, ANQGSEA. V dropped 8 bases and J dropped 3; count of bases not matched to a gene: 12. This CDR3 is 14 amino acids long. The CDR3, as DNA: TGCAGCCGGGAGGGAGGCCCAGGAGGCTACGAGCAGTACTTC. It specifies CSREGGPGGYEQYF.

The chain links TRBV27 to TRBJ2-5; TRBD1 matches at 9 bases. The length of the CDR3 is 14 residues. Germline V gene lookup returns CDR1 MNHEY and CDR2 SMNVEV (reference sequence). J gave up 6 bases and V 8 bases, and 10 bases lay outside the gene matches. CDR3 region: CASQSGTGRKTQYF. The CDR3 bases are TGTGCCAGCCAATCCGGGACAGGGCGAAAGACCCAGTACTTC.

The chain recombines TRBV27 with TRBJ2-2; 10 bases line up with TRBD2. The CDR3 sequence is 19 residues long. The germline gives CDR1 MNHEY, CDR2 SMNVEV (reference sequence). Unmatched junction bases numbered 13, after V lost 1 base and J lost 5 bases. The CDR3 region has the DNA TGTGCCAGCAGTTTATATCCCTTAGCGGGAGGTGGGAGGACCGGGGAGCTGTTTTTT. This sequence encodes CASSLYPLAGGGRTGELFF.

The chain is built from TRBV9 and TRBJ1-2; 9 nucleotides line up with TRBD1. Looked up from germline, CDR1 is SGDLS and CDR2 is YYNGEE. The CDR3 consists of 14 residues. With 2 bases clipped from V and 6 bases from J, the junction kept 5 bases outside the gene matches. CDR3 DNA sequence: TGTGCCAGCAGCGTTATAGGACAGGGGAATGGCTACACCTTC. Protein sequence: CASSVIGQGNGYTF.

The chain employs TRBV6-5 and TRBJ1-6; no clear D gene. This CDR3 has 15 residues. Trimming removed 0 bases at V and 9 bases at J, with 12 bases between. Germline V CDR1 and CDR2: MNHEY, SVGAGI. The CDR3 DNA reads TGTGCCAGCAGTTACTCGTCCGGGGTGGGTTCACCCCTCCACTTT. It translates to CASSYSSGVGSPLHF.

CDR3 sequence (DNA): TGTGCCAGCAGCTTGGATTCAGGGGCTGGAAACACCATATATTTT. Protein product: CASSLDSGAGNTIYF. The V gene is TRBV5-4, the J gene TRBJ1-3, with a possible D match to TRBD1 (6 bases). Looked up from germline, CDR1 is SGHNT and CDR2 is YYREEE (reference sequence). V was shortened by 0 bases and J by 2 bases, with 9 bases between the two germline ends. The CDR3 contains 15 residues. Full variable domain (rest looked up from reference TRBV5-4 and TRBJ1-3): ETGVTQSPTHLIKTRGQQVTLRCSSQSGHNTVSWYQQALGQGPQFIFQYYREEENGRGNFPPRFSGLQFPNYSSELNVNALELDDSALYLCASSLDSGAGNTIYFGEGSWLTVV.

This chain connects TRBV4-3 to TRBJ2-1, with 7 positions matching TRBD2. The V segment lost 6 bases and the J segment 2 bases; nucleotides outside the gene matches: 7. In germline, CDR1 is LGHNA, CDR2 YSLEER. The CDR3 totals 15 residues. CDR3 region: CASSRLAGTYNEQFF. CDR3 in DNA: TGCGCCAGCAGTCGACTAGCTGGCACCTACAATGAGCAGTTCTTC.

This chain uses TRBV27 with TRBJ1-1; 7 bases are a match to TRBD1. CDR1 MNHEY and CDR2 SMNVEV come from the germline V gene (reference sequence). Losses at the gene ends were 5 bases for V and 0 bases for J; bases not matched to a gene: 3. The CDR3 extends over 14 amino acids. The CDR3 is CASSGGQLNTEAFF. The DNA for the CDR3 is TGTGCCAGCAGTGGGGGACAGCTGAACACTGAAGCTTTCTTT.

The CDR3, as DNA: TGTGCTAGTGGTTTGGGACTAGCGGGAGAACCCGGGGAGCTGTTTTTT. Translation gives CASGLGLAGEPGELFF. The chain uses TRBV12-5 and TRBJ2-2; 12 bases match TRBD2. This CDR3 comprises 16 residues. CDR1 is LGHNT, CDR2 FRNRAP, per germline. The V and J ends lost 1 base and 6 bases, in that order; junction bases with no gene match: 3.

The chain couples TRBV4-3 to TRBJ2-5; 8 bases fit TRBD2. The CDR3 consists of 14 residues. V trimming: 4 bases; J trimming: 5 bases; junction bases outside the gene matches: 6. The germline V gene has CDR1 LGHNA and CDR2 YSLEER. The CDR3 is CASSPGRGDETQYF. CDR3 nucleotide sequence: TGCGCCAGCAGCCCCGGGAGGGGTGACGAGACCCAGTACTTC.

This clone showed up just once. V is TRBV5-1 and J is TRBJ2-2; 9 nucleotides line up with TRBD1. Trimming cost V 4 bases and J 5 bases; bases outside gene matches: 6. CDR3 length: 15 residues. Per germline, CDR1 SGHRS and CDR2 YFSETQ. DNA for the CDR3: TGCGCCAGCAGCCAGGGACAGGGTGGGACCGGGGAGCTGTTTTTT. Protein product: CASSQGQGGTGELFF.

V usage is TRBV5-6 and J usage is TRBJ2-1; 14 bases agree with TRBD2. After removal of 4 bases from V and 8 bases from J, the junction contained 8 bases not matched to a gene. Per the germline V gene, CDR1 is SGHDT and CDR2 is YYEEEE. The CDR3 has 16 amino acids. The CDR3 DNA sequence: TGTGCCAGCAGCGACACGGGACTAGCGGGAGCGGATGAGCAGTTCTTC. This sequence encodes CASSDTGLAGADEQFF.

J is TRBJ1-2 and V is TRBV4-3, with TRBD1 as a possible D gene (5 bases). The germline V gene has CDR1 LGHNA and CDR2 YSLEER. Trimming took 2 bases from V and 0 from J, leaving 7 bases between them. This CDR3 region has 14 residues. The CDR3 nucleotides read TGCGCCAGCAGCCAAATGACAGCTAACTATGGCTACACCTTC. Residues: CASSQMTANYGYTF.

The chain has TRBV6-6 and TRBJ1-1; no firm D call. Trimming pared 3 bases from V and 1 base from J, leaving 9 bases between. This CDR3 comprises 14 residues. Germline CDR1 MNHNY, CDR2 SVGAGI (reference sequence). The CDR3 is CASSYSGKNTEAFF. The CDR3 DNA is TGTGCCAGCAGTTATTCCGGGAAGAACACTGAAGCTTTCTTT.

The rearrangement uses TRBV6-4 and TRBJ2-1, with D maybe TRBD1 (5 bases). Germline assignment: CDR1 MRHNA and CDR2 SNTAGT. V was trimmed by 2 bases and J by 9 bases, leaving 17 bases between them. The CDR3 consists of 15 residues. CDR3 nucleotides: TGTGCCAGCAGTGACGGGGCAGCGAGCACAGCTGAGCAGTTCTTC. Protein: CASSDGAASTAEQFF.

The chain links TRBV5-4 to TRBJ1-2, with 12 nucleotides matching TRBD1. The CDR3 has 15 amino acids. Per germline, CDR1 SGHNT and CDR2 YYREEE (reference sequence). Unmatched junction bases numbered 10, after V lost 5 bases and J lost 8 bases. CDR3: CASRPGTGGARGYTF. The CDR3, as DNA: TGTGCCAGCAGACCCGGGACAGGGGGCGCACGGGGCTACACCTTC.

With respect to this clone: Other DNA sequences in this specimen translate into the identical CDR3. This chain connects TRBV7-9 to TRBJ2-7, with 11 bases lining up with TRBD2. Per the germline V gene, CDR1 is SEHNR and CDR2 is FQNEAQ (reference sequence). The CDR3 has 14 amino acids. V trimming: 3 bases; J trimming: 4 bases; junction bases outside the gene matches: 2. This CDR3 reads CASSFSGRGYEQYF. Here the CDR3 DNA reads TGTGCCAGCAGCTTTAGCGGGAGGGGATACGAGCAGTACTTC.

The DNA of the CDR3 is TGTGCCAGTAGTATGAGGTCTCTGAGGAGCTCTGGAAACACCATATATTTT. It translates to CASSMRSLRSSGNTIYF. The chain uses TRBV19 and TRBJ1-3; D is undetermined. The germline V gene has CDR1 LNHDA and CDR2 SQIVND (reference sequence). CDR3 length: 17 amino acids. The V end was cut by 3 bases, the J end by 0 bases, with 15 bases between.

CDR3 in amino acids: CASGTGYGYTF. CDR3 DNA: TGTGCCAGCGGGACAGGGTATGGCTACACCTTC. V usage is TRBV6-5 and J usage is TRBJ1-2, with 9 bases that match TRBD1. The germline V gene has CDR1 MNHEY and CDR2 SVGAGI. Trimming took 8 bases from V and 5 from J; bases not matched to a gene: 0. The CDR3 spans 11 residues.

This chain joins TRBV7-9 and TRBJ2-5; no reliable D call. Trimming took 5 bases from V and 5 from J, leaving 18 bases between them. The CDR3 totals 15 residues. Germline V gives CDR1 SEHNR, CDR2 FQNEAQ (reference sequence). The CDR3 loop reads CASSPVLGPRETQYF. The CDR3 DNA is TGTGCCAGCAGCCCCGTTCTGGGCCCCAGGGAGACCCAGTACTTC.

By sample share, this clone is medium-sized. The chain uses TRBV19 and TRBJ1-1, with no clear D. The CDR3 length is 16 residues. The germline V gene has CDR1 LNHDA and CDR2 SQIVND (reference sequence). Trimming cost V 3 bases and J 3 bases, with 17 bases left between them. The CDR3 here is CASSIDGLQKDTEAFF. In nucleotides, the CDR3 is TGTGCCAGTAGTATCGACGGACTCCAGAAGGACACTGAAGCTTTCTTT.

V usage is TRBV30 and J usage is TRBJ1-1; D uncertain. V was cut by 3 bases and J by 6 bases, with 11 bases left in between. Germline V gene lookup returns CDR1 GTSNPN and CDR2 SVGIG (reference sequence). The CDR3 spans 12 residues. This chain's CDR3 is CAWSGDVAEAFF. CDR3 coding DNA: TGTGCCTGGAGCGGGGATGTGGCTGAAGCTTTCTTT.

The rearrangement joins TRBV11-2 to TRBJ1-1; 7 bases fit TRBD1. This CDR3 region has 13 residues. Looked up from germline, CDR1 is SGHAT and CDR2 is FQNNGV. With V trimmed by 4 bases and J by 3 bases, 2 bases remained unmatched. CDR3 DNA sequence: TGTGCCAGCAGCTCGGACAGGTACACTGAAGCTTTCTTT. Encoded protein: CASSSDRYTEAFF.

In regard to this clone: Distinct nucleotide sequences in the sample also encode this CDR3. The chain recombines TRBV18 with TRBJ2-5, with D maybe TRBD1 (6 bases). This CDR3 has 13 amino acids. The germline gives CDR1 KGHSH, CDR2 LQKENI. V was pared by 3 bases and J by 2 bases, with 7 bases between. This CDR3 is CASSPGAQETQYF. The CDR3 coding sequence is TGTGCCAGCTCACCGGGGGCGCAAGAGACCCAGTACTTC.

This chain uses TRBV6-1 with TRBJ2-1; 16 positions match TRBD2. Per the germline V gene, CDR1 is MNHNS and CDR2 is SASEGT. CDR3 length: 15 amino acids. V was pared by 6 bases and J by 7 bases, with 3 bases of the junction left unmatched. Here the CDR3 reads CASSLGLAGGNEQFF. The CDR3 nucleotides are TGTGCCAGCAGCTTGGGACTAGCGGGAGGGAATGAGCAGTTCTTC.

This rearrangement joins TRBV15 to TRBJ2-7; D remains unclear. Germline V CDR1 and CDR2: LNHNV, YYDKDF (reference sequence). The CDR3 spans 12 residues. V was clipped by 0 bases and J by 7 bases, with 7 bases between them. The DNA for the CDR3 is TGTGCCACCAGCAGAGATCTTTCGGAGCAGTACTTC. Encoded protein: CATSRDLSEQYF.

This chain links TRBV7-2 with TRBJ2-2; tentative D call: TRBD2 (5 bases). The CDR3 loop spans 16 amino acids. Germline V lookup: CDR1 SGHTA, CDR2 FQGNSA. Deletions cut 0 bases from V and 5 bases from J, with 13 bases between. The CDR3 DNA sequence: TGTGCCAGCAGCTTAGCGCTAACTAGTGGGACCGGGGAGCTGTTTTTT. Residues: CASSLALTSGTGELFF.